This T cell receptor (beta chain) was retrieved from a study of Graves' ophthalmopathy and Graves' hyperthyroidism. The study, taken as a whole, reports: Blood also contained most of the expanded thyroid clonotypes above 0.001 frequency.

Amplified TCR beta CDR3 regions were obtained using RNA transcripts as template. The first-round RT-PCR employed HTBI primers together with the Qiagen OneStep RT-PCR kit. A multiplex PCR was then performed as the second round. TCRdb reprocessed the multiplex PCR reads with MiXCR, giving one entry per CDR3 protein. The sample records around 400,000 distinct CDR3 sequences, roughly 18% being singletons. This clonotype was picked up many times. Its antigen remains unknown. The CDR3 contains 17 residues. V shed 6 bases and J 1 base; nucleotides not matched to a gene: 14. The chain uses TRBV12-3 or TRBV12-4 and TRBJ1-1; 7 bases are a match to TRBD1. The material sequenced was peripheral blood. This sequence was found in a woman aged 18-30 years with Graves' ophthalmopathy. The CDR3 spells CASSPGGLQGSNTEAFF. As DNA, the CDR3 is TGTGCCAGCAGCCCGGGGGGGTTACAGGGGTCGAACACTGAAGCTTTCTTT.